Listed below are T cell receptor beta chains from one sample, sequenced in a study of regulatory T cells in long-lasting Graves disease. TCRdb ran MiXCR on the multiplex PCR reads and lists one entry per CDR3 protein. This sample has 360,000 or so distinct CDR3 sequences; less than 30% occur once, and the top ten carry 25% to 35%. Sequenced here: peripheral blood mononuclear cells (PBMCs), sampled when the disease was refractory, from a patient treated with antithyroid drugs. Source of these receptors: a woman aged 35 to 49 with Graves disease. Both conserved end residues are part of each CDR3. The D gene is left open where the match is weak. Clone size appears in some rows only: once, few, many, or a class for an expanded clone.

j_call d_call v_call clone_size cdr3_nt cdr3_aa
TRBJ1-4 NA TRBV2 NA TGTGCCAGCAGTGAAGCGTTGGGTACACTCGAAAAACTGTTTTTT CASSEALGTLEKLFF
TRBJ1-1 NA TRBV10-2 NA TGCGCCAGTTTGGAAACTGAAGCTTTCTTT CASLETEAFF
TRBJ2-2 NA TRBV28 NA TGTGCCAGCAGCCCCTCTCACCAGGGGGGTTTGACCGGGGAGCTGTTTTTT CASSPSHQGGLTGELFF
TRBJ1-5 NA TRBV7-3 many TGTGCCAGCAGCCCCGACAGAAGCAATCAGCCCCAGCATTTT CASSPDRSNQPQHF
TRBJ2-7 TRBD2 TRBV11-2 many TGTGCCAGCAGCTTAGGACCAGCGGGAGATTTCTACGAGCAGTACTTC CASSLGPAGDFYEQYF
TRBJ1-6 NA TRBV11-2 NA TGTGCCAGCAGCTTGCAGACTAATAATTCACCCCTCCACTTT CASSLQTNNSPLHF
TRBJ2-5 NA TRBV28 many TGTGCCAGCAGTTTATATACAGAGACCCAGTACTTC CASSLYTETQYF
TRBJ1-1 TRBD1 TRBV11-2 many TGTGCCAGCAGCCACATACGGGACAGCGTTAAGAACACTGAAGCTTTCTTT CASSHIRDSVKNTEAFF
TRBJ2-3 NA TRBV11-3 NA TGTGCCAGCAGTCGCAGTAGTGCTAGCCCCACAGATACGCAGTATTTT CASSRSSASPTDTQYF
TRBJ1-3 NA TRBV19 few TGTGCCACGATGACTGGGAATTTCGGAAACACCATATATTTT CATMTGNFGNTIYF
TRBJ2-7 NA TRBV14 NA TGTGCCAGCAGCCAAGAGGTGGCGACAACCTCCTACGAGCAGTACTTC CASSQEVATTSYEQYF
TRBJ2-5 NA TRBV7-3 many TGTGCCAGCAGTCGAAACCCGGGGGAGACCCAGTACTTC CASSRNPGETQYF
TRBJ2-5 NA TRBV7-9 many TGTGCCAGCAGCCTCAGGTCCACGATTGACTTC CASSLRSTIDF
TRBJ2-7 NA TRBV6-2/TRBV6-3 many TGTGCCAGCAGTTACTCGCATGGGCAGGGTGCCTACGAGCAGTACTTC CASSYSHGQGAYEQYF
TRBJ1-1 NA TRBV5-1 NA TGCGCCAGCAGCTTGGAAGGTCTTGACCAAGCTTTCTTT CASSLEGLDQAFF
TRBJ1-5 NA TRBV10-2 few TGCGCCAGCACCTTGGGAAGGGATCAGCCCCAGCATTTT CASTLGRDQPQHF
TRBJ2-2 TRBD2 TRBV19 few TGTGCCAGTAGTGTCAGCGGGAGGGCCCCCGGGGAGCTGTTTTTT CASSVSGRAPGELFF
TRBJ2-2 TRBD2 TRBV7-9 few TGTGCCAGCAGCCCCTTCGCTGGTAGCGGGATATGGACCGGGGAGCTGTTTTTT CASSPFAGSGIWTGELFF
TRBJ1-5 NA TRBV12-3/TRBV12-4 many TGTGCCAGCGGGGGGTTAAGGAATCAGCCCCAGCATTTT CASGGLRNQPQHF